Listed below are T cell receptor beta chains from one sample, sequenced in a study of shared clonotypes between healthy human individuals. The method was immunoSEQ multiplex PCR; TCRdb's version includes in-frame clones alone and lacks a portion of them. Among millions of clones listed, around 94% were seen once. Sequenced sample: naive CD4+ T cells sorted from blood. These receptors all stem from a man between 18 and 35 years old in good health. Both conserved end residues are part of each CDR3. Fields, in order: clone size, J gene, V gene, D gene, CDR3 DNA, CDR3 protein. A D gene is named only where the DNA matches it firmly. The size of a clone is reported for some rows only, either as once, few or many, or as a class for expanded clones.

size: .
J: TRBJ1-1
V: TRBV14
D: .
DNA: TGTGCCAGCAGCCAAGCATTTCCTCTCCTGAACACTGAAGCTTTCTTT
CDR3: CASSQAFPLLNTEAFF

size: .
J: TRBJ2-7
V: TRBV19
D: .
DNA: TGTGCCAGTGCGACGGTGTTCTCCTACGAGCAGTACTTC
CDR3: CASATVFSYEQYF

size: .
J: TRBJ1-1
V: TRBV6-6
D: .
DNA: TGTGCCAGCACCCCTCCAAAGGGGACTGAAGCTTTCTTT
CDR3: CASTPPKGTEAFF

size: .
J: TRBJ2-7
V: TRBV25-1
D: TRBD1
DNA: TGTGCCAGCACCCCGGGACAGCTGTCGAACTACGAGCAGTACTTC
CDR3: CASTPGQLSNYEQYF

size: .
J: TRBJ1-1
V: TRBV7-9
D: .
DNA: TGTGCCAGCAGCTTAGAAGTCTTCGCTGAAGCTTTCTTT
CDR3: CASSLEVFAEAFF

size: .
J: TRBJ2-5
V: TRBV14
D: TRBD2
DNA: TGTGCCAGCAGCGACCTGGGAGGGCTAGAGACCCAGTACTTC
CDR3: CASSDLGGLETQYF

size: .
J: TRBJ1-2
V: TRBV4-1
D: .
DNA: TGCGCCAGCAGCCAAAGGAGGACAGACCATGGCTACACCTTC
CDR3: CASSQRRTDHGYTF

size: .
J: TRBJ2-3
V: TRBV5-1
D: .
DNA: TGCGCCAGCAGCTTGGACGGGAGTGGGGATACGCAGTATTTT
CDR3: CASSLDGSGDTQYF

size: .
J: TRBJ1-2
V: TRBV7-6
D: .
DNA: TGTGCCAGCAGCTTGGGGCCGGGGTTGGAAGGCTACACCTTC
CDR3: CASSLGPGLEGYTF

size: few
J: TRBJ1-6
V: TRBV9
D: .
DNA: TGTGCCAGCAGCAGCCGTGCGGACAGCCGAAATTCACCCCTCCACTTT
CDR3: CASSSRADSRNSPLHF

size: .
J: TRBJ1-2
V: TRBV6-1
D: .
DNA: TGTGCCAGCAGTAGGGACGGAAAGTATGGCTACACCTTC
CDR3: CASSRDGKYGYTF

size: .
J: TRBJ2-7
V: TRBV6-1
D: TRBD1
DNA: TGTGCCAGCAGTGGACAGGGGCTTGTCTACGAGCAGTACTTC
CDR3: CASSGQGLVYEQYF

size: .
J: TRBJ2-1
V: TRBV11-2
D: .
DNA: TGTGCCAGCAGCTCCAGCGTAGCTTACAATGAGCAGTTCTTC
CDR3: CASSSSVAYNEQFF

size: .
J: TRBJ2-7
V: TRBV10-3
D: .
DNA: TGTGCCATCAATGACGGGAGCTCCTACGAGCAGTACTTC
CDR3: CAINDGSSYEQYF

size: .
J: TRBJ2-1
V: TRBV10-3
D: TRBD2
DNA: TGTGCCAGCTCTCTCCCGGGGGGGATCTACAATGAGCAGTTCTTC
CDR3: CASSLPGGIYNEQFF

size: .
J: TRBJ2-1
V: TRBV2
D: .
DNA: TGTGCCTCCACACTTCTGGGTGAGCAGTTCTTC
CDR3: CASTLLGEQFF

size: once
J: TRBJ1-4
V: TRBV10-3
D: .
DNA: TGTGCCACCCGAGCACAGTTAAATGAAAAACTGTTTTTT
CDR3: CATRAQLNEKLFF

size: .
J: TRBJ1-4
V: TRBV7-9
D: .
DNA: TGTGCCAGCAGCGTCGGGGGCCTTAATGAAAAACTGTTTTTT
CDR3: CASSVGGLNEKLFF

size: .
J: TRBJ2-7
V: TRBV5-4
D: .
DNA: TGTGCCAGCAGCCGGGACAACGAGCAGTACTTC
CDR3: CASSRDNEQYF

size: .
J: TRBJ1-1
V: TRBV11-2
D: .
DNA: TGTGCCAGCAGCTTCTCAGAAAGTACTGAAGCTTTCTTT
CDR3: CASSFSESTEAFF

size: .
J: TRBJ2-2
V: TRBV9
D: .
DNA: TGTGCCAGTAGGACAGACGACACCGGGGAGCTGTTTTTT
CDR3: CASRTDDTGELFF

size: .
J: TRBJ2-2
V: TRBV5-1
D: .
DNA: TGCGCCAGCAGCTTGGTTATAAGACAGAGTAACACCGGGGAGCTGTTTTTT
CDR3: CASSLVIRQSNTGELFF

size: .
J: TRBJ1-3
V: TRBV5-1
D: .
DNA: TGCGCCAGCAGCCAAACGTACAGGGCGGACTATGGAAACACCATATATTTT
CDR3: CASSQTYRADYGNTIYF

size: .
J: TRBJ1-2
V: TRBV15
D: .
DNA: TGTGCCACCAGCAGCCAGGGGCGAGGAGGTAACTATGGCTACACCTTC
CDR3: CATSSQGRGGNYGYTF

size: .
J: TRBJ2-3
V: TRBV7-2
D: TRBD2
DNA: TGTGCCAGCAGCGTGACTAGCGGGGGAAAATGGGGCACAGATACGCAGTATTTT
CDR3: CASSVTSGGKWGTDTQYF

size: .
J: TRBJ2-7
V: TRBV15
D: TRBD1
DNA: TGTGCCACCAGCAGATCCCGGGACAGGGTGACGAACGAGCAGTACTTC
CDR3: CATSRSRDRVTNEQYF

size: .
J: TRBJ2-7
V: TRBV6-1
D: .
DNA: TGTGCCAGCAGTGATGAGGGGCTCTCCTACGAGCAGTACTTC
CDR3: CASSDEGLSYEQYF

size: .
J: TRBJ1-4
V: TRBV10-2
D: TRBD1
DNA: TGCGCCAGTAGAGATCCAGGGGGCTCACATAATGAAAAACTGTTTTTT
CDR3: CASRDPGGSHNEKLFF

size: .
J: TRBJ1-6
V: TRBV5-6
D: .
DNA: TGTGCCAGCAGCTTGGGCAGGGTTGGTTCACCCCTCCACTTT
CDR3: CASSLGRVGSPLHF

size: few
J: TRBJ1-5
V: TRBV6-1
D: .
DNA: TGTGCCAGCAACCAGGCGGGAATCAATCAGCCCCAGCATTTT
CDR3: CASNQAGINQPQHF

size: once
J: TRBJ2-5
V: TRBV7-8
D: TRBD2
DNA: TGTGCCAGCAGTTCCGGGGCTAGCGGGACGCAGACCCAGTACTTC
CDR3: CASSSGASGTQTQYF

size: once
J: TRBJ1-5
V: TRBV30
D: .
DNA: TGTGCCTGGAGACGGTCCCGGAATCAGCCCCAGCATTTT
CDR3: CAWRRSRNQPQHF

size: .
J: TRBJ2-7
V: TRBV7-8
D: .
DNA: TGTGCCAGCAGCAGCAGGGGAGGTCGGGGCACCTACGAGCAGTACTTC
CDR3: CASSSRGGRGTYEQYF

size: .
J: TRBJ2-1
V: TRBV4-3
D: TRBD2
DNA: TGCGCCAGCAGCCAATACGGGACTAGCGGGAGTGATGAGCAGTTCTTC
CDR3: CASSQYGTSGSDEQFF

size: .
J: TRBJ2-7
V: TRBV28
D: TRBD1
DNA: TGTGCCAGCAGCAACCCAGGGGGCGTTGCATCCTACGAGCAGTACTTC
CDR3: CASSNPGGVASYEQYF

size: once
J: TRBJ2-7
V: TRBV5-1
D: .
DNA: TGCGCCAGCAGCTTCGACAGCTCCTACGAGCAGTACTTC
CDR3: CASSFDSSYEQYF

size: .
J: TRBJ2-7
V: TRBV5-3
D: .
DNA: TGTGCCAGGTCGAGACTCTACGAGCAGTACTTC
CDR3: CARSRLYEQYF

size: .
J: TRBJ2-3
V: TRBV15
D: .
DNA: TGTGCCACCAGCAGGAAGGGCGGAGCCACAGATACGCAGTATTTT
CDR3: CATSRKGGATDTQYF

size: .
J: TRBJ1-5
V: TRBV6-6
D: .
DNA: TGTGCCAGCAGTGAGGGCGTGGGCAATCAGCCCCAGCATTTT
CDR3: CASSEGVGNQPQHF

size: .
J: TRBJ2-5
V: TRBV5-1
D: TRBD1
DNA: TGCGCCAGCAGTTCAGGGGGCTCGTCGATGGAGACCCAGTACTTC
CDR3: CASSSGGSSMETQYF

size: .
J: TRBJ1-1
V: TRBV4-1
D: TRBD1
DNA: TGCGCCAGCAGCGCCCAGGGGGCAACTGAAGCTTTCTTT
CDR3: CASSAQGATEAFF

size: .
J: TRBJ1-2
V: TRBV28
D: .
DNA: TGTGCCAGCAGTTCGGGTTCCCAGGGGATCTATGGCTACACCTTC
CDR3: CASSSGSQGIYGYTF

size: .
J: TRBJ2-1
V: TRBV7-2
D: .
DNA: TGTGCCAGCAGCCCCGTCCCAGGGACGAATGAGCAGTTCTTC
CDR3: CASSPVPGTNEQFF

size: .
J: TRBJ1-2
V: TRBV6-6
D: .
DNA: TGTGCCAGCAGTAACAGGGCGAACTATGGCTACACCTTC
CDR3: CASSNRANYGYTF

size: .
J: TRBJ2-2
V: TRBV2
D: TRBD2
DNA: TGTGCCAGCAGTAGCGGGAGGACCGACGCCGGGGAGCTGTTTTTT
CDR3: CASSSGRTDAGELFF

size: .
J: TRBJ2-7
V: TRBV6-1
D: .
DNA: TGTGCCAGCAGTGATTCTGGGGACCACGAGCAGTACTTC
CDR3: CASSDSGDHEQYF

size: .
J: TRBJ2-2
V: TRBV15
D: .
DNA: TGTGCCACCAGCCCGAAGCCAGCGCTGACCGGGGAGCTGTTTTTT
CDR3: CATSPKPALTGELFF

size: .
J: TRBJ1-1
V: TRBV18
D: TRBD1
DNA: TGTGCCAGCTCACCACGTGGGACAGCAAACACTGAAGCTTTCTTT
CDR3: CASSPRGTANTEAFF

size: .
J: TRBJ2-7
V: TRBV25-1
D: TRBD2
DNA: TGTGCCAGCAGTGCGACTAGCGGGAGGCCGGACTCCTACGAGCAGTACTTC
CDR3: CASSATSGRPDSYEQYF

size: .
J: TRBJ2-7
V: TRBV5-1
D: .
DNA: TGCGCCAGCAGCTCCTCCTTACTTATAGGGGTAGCCTACGAGCAGTACTTC
CDR3: CASSSSLLIGVAYEQYF